This TCR beta chain derives from a study of T cell responses to AZD1222 COVID-19 vaccine. The study's findings and limits: Most donors were white British, females outnumbered males, and clonal diversity was possibly underestimated. Samples come after the peak T cell response, not at day 14. Baseline seropositivity characterized only a handful of AZD1222 recipients.

Concerning this clone itself: The antigen is unknown.

The repertoire was sequenced with immunoSEQ multiplex PCR; TCRdb's copy has only in-frame clones and lacks some. The repertoire holds under 150,000 clones, with 90% as singletons. V lost 5 bases to trimming and J lost 7 bases, with 7 bases between them. The CDR3 has 11 residues. Germline CDR1 and CDR2: KGHDR and SFDVKD. Analysis merged second doses at about 4 or about 12 weeks. The specimen was peripheral blood, collected 28 days after the second AZD1222 dose. The V gene is TRBV24-1, the J gene TRBJ1-1; the D gene is possibly TRBD1 (6 bases). The clonotype originates from an adult who received the AZD1222 COVID-19 vaccine. The chain's CDR3 is CATSGGLEAFF. In DNA, the CDR3 is TGTGCCACCAGTGGGGGGCTTGAAGCTTTCTTT.